The present TCR beta chain was sequenced within a study of shared clonotypes between healthy human individuals (dated by TCRdb to the early 2020s). Background on the whole study: The cohort included three men and two women between 18 and 49 years of age. For each donor, CD4 naive and CD4 memory were each run on three plates, CD8 naive on two plates, and CD8 memory on one plate. Blood TCR repertoires of about 5 healthy adults were deeply sequenced to estimate repertoire size and the extent of clonotype sharing between individuals. Different laboratories and diverse techniques were used to prepare libraries and sequence TCR repertoires, to increase sequencing depth and limit assay-specific biases. Between about 0.9 and 8.9 billion PBMCs per donor were obtained by leukapheresis.

As concerns this clone: There is no known antigen for this receptor. No base-level quality is on record; no much larger clone is a single base apart.

CD8 naive samples were obtained by positive selection for CCR7 among CD45RO-negative cells, yielding a CD45RA+CCR7+ population from which TemRA cells were excluded. The donors were healthy, HIV-negative adults who had no recently reported acute infections or vaccinations. Every donor was a Caucasian adult living in Nashville, Tennessee, USA. After blood collection by leukapheresis, PBMCs were isolated using Ficoll-Histopaque density gradient centrifugation and then cryopreserved in the vapor phase of liquid nitrogen. Analytical flow cytometry was used to check the purity and quantity of each magnetically sorted T cell population. Each sorted fraction had its genomic DNA isolated and then quantified by UV absorbance on a Nanodrop 2000c. What the study reported, not specific to this receptor: When a handful of donors were compared, the shared fraction of clonotypes was 5% to 6.5% for naive CD4, approximately 3.5% for naive CD8, 2% to 2.5% for memory CD4, and 0.3% to 0.5% for memory CD8. Because the study included a small number of donors, the genetic and exposure-history diversity represented was limited. Pairwise subsampling led to the expectation that sequencing depth would affect the degree of clonotype sharing among donors. Rarefaction of sorted-subset datasets indicated incomplete sequencing despite the large sequencing depth. Larger estimated clonotype richness was generally found for naive subsets than for memory subsets. Only blood was sampled, and tissue TCR repertoires likely differ from those in blood. Clonotypes shared by all four sorted-subset donors showed higher generation probabilities than non-shared clonotypes.

Using the deep immunoSEQ assay, multiplex PCR amplified TCR CDR3 regions from genomic DNA. Genomic DNA extracted from each cell subset was distributed evenly over all wells of several immunoSEQ 96-well plates, and each plate served as one replicate. For sorted subsets, 150 to 250 ng genomic DNA, equal to tens of thousands of T cell genomes, was loaded into each replicate PCR. Purified libraries were quantified with a Qubit 3.0 fluorometer, sized on a Bioanalyzer 2100, and re-quantified with the KAPA Library Quantification kit. A separate single-read 150-cycle Illumina NextSeq 550 flow cell was used to sequence each immunoSEQ 96-well plate. Per the original workflow: The immunoSEQ output contained only junctional sequences without quality scores, so filtering could not match that applied to full-length reads. To assign V/J genes and CDR3, sequences were annotated using PyIR, a Python wrapper for IgBLAST v1.9, with IMGT germline references. Any read was removed if the V/J assignment was weak (E-value above 1e-6), the CDR3 was missing, or the read contained stop codons, out-of-frame junctions, or ambiguous translated residues. V3J clonotypes were defined by identical inferred V gene, J gene, and CDR3 amino acid sequence. Percentage overlap between repertoires was computed as shared unique clonotypes divided by the size of the smaller repertoire. Repertoire richness was assessed with RTK rarefaction, the Chao1 estimator, and Recon v2.1 estimates of unobserved clonotypes. For all TCRbeta clonotypes obtained by the gDNA method from a handful of donors, generation probabilities were computed with OLGA. This is the immuneACCESS table as TCRdb keeps it, with only in-frame sequences that have V and J called. A part of the clones is gone; compared with another copy, unresolved V genes explain less than half, and the rest is unexplained. That table supplies the V and J calls and clone size; D and trimming were determined from the DNA. A total of around 2.1 million clones appear in this sample, just over 90% of them only once. The ten biggest clones cover 1.5% to 2% of the sample.

The sample was naive CD8+ T cells from PBMCs. According to the study, the label for this sample's cell subset or site signals: CD45RA+CCR7+. The TCR comes from a man younger than 35 in good health. Some clones in this sample may be carry-over from other donors' samples.

The nucleotides are TGTGCCAGCAGCTGGGGAAACCACCCCTACAATGAGCAGTTCTTC. Protein translation: CASSWGNHPYNEQFF. Recombination connected TRBV7-9 to TRBJ2-1; the D gene cannot be named for sure. V is cut by 4 bases and J by 2 bases, and the space between the germline ends is 12 bases. According to the germline V gene (reference sequence), CDR1 reads SEHNR and CDR2 reads FQNEAQ. Its CDR3 holds 15 amino acids, cysteine through phenylalanine. The CDR3 DNA has 45 bases and is translated from base 1.